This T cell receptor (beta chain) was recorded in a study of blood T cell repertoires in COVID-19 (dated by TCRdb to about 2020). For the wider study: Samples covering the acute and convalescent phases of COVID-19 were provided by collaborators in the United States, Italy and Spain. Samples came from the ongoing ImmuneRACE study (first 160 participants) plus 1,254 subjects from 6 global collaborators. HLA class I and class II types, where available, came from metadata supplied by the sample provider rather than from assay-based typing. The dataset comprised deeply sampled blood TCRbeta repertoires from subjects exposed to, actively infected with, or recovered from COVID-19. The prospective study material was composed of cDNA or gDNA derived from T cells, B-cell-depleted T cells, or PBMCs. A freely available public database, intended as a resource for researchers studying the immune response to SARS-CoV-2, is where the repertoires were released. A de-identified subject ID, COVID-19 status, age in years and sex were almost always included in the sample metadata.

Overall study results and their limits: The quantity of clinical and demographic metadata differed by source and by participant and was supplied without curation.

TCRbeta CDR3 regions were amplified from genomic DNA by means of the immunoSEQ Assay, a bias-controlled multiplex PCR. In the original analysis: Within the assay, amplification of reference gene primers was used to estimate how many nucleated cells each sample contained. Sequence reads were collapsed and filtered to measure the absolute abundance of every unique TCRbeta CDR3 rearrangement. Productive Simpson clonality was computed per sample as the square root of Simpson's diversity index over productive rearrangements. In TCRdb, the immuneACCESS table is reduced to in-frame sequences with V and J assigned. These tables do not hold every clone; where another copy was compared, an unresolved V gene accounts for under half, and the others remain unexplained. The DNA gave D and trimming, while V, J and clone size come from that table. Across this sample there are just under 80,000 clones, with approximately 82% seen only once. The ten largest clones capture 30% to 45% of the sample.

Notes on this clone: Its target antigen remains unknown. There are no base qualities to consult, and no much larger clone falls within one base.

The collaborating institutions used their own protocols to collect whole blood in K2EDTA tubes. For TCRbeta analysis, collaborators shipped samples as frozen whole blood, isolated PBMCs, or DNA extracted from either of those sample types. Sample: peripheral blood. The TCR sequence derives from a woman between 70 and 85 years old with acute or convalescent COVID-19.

The DNA sequence is as follows: TGTGCCAGTCATGACACAGGGTCGGGAGAGACCCAGTACTTC. It translates to CASHDTGSGETQYF. The chain uses TRBV2 and TRBJ2-5; a tentative D call is TRBD1 (6 bases match). CDR1 and CDR2 (SNHLY, FYNNEI) derive from the germline V gene. From its cysteine to its phenylalanine, the CDR3 spans 14 amino acids. Solely the CDR3 DNA is kept, with 42 bases framed from the first base. V is cut by 9 bases and J by 4 bases, and the space between the germline ends is 18 bases.